These 8 T cell receptor beta chains share one sample of origin, sequenced in a study of cytomegalovirus exposure and HLA in healthy donors. Both 60 Vbeta primers and 13 Jbeta primers went into the PCR. Libraries were prepared by immunoSEQ multiplex PCR; TCRdb keeps only in-frame clonotypes and omits some of them. The sample consists of about 110,000 clones, over 12% of them appearing once. Sequenced input: PBMCs. The receptors here all came from a female donor in good health and CMV-seronegative.

This clone was found a few times. This rearrangement joins TRBV4-3 to TRBJ1-3, with D perhaps TRBD1 (6 bases). The CDR3 spans 17 residues. The ends were cut back, 2 bases at V and 0 bases at J, with 14 bases in the middle. Germline V CDR1 and CDR2: LGHNA, YSLEER. CDR3 nucleotide sequence: TGCGCCAGCAGCCAACGAAACGACAGGAGCTCTGGAAACACCATATATTTT. Protein: CASSQRNDRSSGNTIYF.

V and J are TRBV7-3 and TRBJ2-1, with 16 bases that match TRBD2. Trimming removed 2 bases from V and 0 bases from J; junction bases left unmatched: 7. There are 20 residues in the CDR3. Germline lookup yields CDR1 SGHTA and CDR2 FQGTGA. CDR3 loop: CASSLVSGTSGRGSYNEQFF. In DNA, the CDR3 is TGTGCCAGCAGCTTAGTTTCCGGGACTAGCGGGAGGGGCTCCTACAATGAGCAGTTCTTC.

The rearrangement joins TRBV13 to TRBJ1-1; a possible D gene is TRBD1 (5 bases). V lost 5 bases to trimming and J lost 1 base, with 14 bases between them. This CDR3 has 15 amino acids. Germline CDR1 reads PRHDT; CDR2 reads FYEKMQ (reference sequence). DNA of the CDR3: TGTGCCAGCAGCCTACCCGGCGGGGGGAACACTGAAGCTTTCTTT. Residues: CASSLPGGGNTEAFF.

This clone was detected a few times. This chain uses TRBV30 with TRBJ2-7; D remains ambiguous. Germline V gene data show CDR1 as GTSNPN and CDR2 as SVGIG (reference sequence). The CDR3 runs 14 residues. V gave up 4 bases and J gave up 1 base, with 14 bases separating them. The CDR3 protein is CAWTPFERSYEQYF. CDR3 nucleotide sequence: TGTGCCTGGACCCCGTTTGAGAGATCCTACGAGCAGTACTTC.

DNA for the CDR3: TGTGCCAGCAGCCAGCGGGGGGAACAAGAGACCCAGTACTTC. This translates into CASSQRGEQETQYF. The chain has TRBV4-2 and TRBJ2-5, with 8 bases matching TRBD2. CDR1 and CDR2 (germline): LGHNA, YNFKEQ. V lost 3 bases, J lost 2 bases, and 2 bases stayed unmatched. This CDR3 has 14 amino acids.

This clone was seen a handful of times. The chain couples TRBV25-1 to TRBJ1-2; 7 bases fit TRBD1. The V gene's germline CDR1 is MGHDK and CDR2 SYGVNS. The CDR3 is 18 residues long. The J segment lost 0 bases and the V segment lost 4 bases, leaving 14 bases of the junction unmatched. The CDR3 protein is CASSGPPPGQPPNYGYTF. DNA for the CDR3: TGTGCCAGCAGTGGGCCCCCTCCGGGACAGCCTCCTAACTATGGCTACACCTTC.

The rearrangement uses TRBV28 and TRBJ1-1; the D gene is possibly TRBD1 (6 bases). The V end lost 4 bases, the J end lost 3 bases, and 9 bases lay between the germline ends. The CDR3 contains 13 residues. Germline values: CDR1 MDHEN, CDR2 SYDVKM. The CDR3 sequence: CASSSQGYTEAFF. The CDR3 DNA follows: TGTGCCAGCAGTTCCCAGGGGTACACTGAAGCTTTCTTT.

The chain recombines TRBV27 with TRBJ2-1; TRBD2 matches 8 bases. This CDR3 has 15 residues. Trimming removed 2 bases from V and 5 bases from J; junction bases left unmatched: 5. Germline CDR1 reads MNHEY; CDR2 reads SMNVEV (reference sequence). CDR3 loop: CASSLTTSGNNEQFF. For the CDR3, the DNA is TGTGCCAGCAGTTTAACAACTAGCGGAAACAATGAGCAGTTCTTC.